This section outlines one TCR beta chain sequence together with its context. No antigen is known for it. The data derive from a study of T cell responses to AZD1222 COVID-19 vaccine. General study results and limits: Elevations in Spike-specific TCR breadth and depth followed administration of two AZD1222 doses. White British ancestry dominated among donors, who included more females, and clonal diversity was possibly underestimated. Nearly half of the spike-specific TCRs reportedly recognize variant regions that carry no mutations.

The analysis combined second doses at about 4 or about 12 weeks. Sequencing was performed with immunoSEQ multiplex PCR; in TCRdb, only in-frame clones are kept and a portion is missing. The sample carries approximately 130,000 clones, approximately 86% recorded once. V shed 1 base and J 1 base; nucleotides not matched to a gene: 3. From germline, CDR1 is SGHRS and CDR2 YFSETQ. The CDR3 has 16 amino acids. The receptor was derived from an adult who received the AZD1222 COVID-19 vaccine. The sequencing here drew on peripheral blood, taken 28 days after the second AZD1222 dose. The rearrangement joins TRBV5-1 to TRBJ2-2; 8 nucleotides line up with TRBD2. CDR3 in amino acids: CASSLFLAGNTGELFF. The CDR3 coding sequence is TGCGCCAGCAGCTTGTTCCTAGCGGGGAACACCGGGGAGCTGTTTTTT.